This T cell receptor (beta chain) was profiled in a study of shared clonotypes between healthy human individuals. The deep-level immunoSEQ assay was used. The sequencing of unsorted PBMC DNA took place on ten immunoSEQ deep assay plates. The data were produced by immunoSEQ multiplex PCR, yet TCRdb's version contains in-frame clones alone and is incomplete. Of hundreds of thousands of clones listed, 70% to 80% are singletons. CDR1 is SEHNR and CDR2 is FQNEAQ in the germline V gene (reference sequence). CDR3 length equals 12 residues. The germline V and J ends were trimmed by 3 bases and 7 bases, with 9 bases remaining between them. Notes on the study in general: The sole specimen, blood, was sampled, and tissue repertoires likely differ.

Healthy HIV-negative adults without recent acute infections or vaccinations served as donors. Concerning this clone: As yet, its antigen is unknown.

The sequence came from a woman between 35 and 50 years old in good health. Some clones in this sample may be carry-over from other donors' samples. This sequence joins TRBV7-9 and TRBJ2-5, with no clear D. The sequencing sample was made of PBMCs. DNA of the CDR3: TGTGCCAGCAGCTTCGCTCAGCGGACCCAGTACTTC. It codes for CASSFAQRTQYF.